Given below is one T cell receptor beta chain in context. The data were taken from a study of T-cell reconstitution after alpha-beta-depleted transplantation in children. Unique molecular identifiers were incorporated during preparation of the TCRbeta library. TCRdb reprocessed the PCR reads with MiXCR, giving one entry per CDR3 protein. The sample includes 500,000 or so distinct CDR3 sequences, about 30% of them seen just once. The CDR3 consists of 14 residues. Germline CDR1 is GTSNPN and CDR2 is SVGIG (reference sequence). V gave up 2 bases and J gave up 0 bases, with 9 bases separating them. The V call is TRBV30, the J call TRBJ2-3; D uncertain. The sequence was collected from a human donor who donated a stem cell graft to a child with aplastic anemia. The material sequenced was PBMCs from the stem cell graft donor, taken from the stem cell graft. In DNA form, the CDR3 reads TGTGCCTGGAGTCGGTCAGGAAGCACAGATACGCAGTATTTT. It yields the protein CAWSRSGSTDTQYF.